Presented here are 26 T cell receptor beta chains from one specimen sequenced in a study of blood T cell repertoires in COVID-19. TCRdb's copy holds only in-frame clones and misses some; the assay was immunoSEQ multiplex PCR. The profile shows roughly 230,000 clones, 83% of them singletons. The sample was peripheral blood. These receptor sequences come from a woman in her 50s with acute or convalescent COVID-19.

This clone was observed a handful of times. The rearrangement links TRBV7-3 to TRBJ2-7; TRBD2 is a possible D gene (5 bases). The germline gives CDR1 SGHTA, CDR2 FQGTGA. V lost 2 bases and J lost 3, with 14 bases in between. This CDR3 spans 15 amino acids. CDR3 DNA: TGTGCCAGCAGCTTAGATCGTTTGGGAGTCTACGAGCAGTACTTC. Its protein product is CASSLDRLGVYEQYF.

This chain links TRBV2 with TRBJ1-1; D perhaps matches TRBD1 (5 bases). V shed 6 bases and J shed 6 bases, with 17 bases lying between them. This CDR3 region has 14 residues. The V gene's germline CDR1 is SNHLY and CDR2 FYNNEI. The CDR3 loop reads CASRGDRPGSEAFF. The CDR3 nucleotides read TGTGCCAGCAGGGGTGACAGACCAGGGTCTGAAGCTTTCTTT.

This clone has a single count. The rearrangement joins TRBV28 to TRBJ2-2; a possible D gene is TRBD2 (5 bases). Trimming took off 5 bases at V and 5 bases at J, with 12 bases between the two ends. CDR1 is MDHEN and CDR2 is SYDVKM in the germline V gene. The CDR3 spans 14 residues. In DNA form, the CDR3 reads TGTGCCAGCAGTAGGGCGGGTTCGACCGGGGAGCTGTTTTTT. The encoded protein is CASSRAGSTGELFF.

This chain connects TRBV28 to TRBJ1-5; D unresolved. The CDR3 spans 12 residues. The ends were cut back, 6 bases at V and 6 bases at J, with 9 bases in the middle. The germline CDR1 and CDR2 sequences are MDHEN and SYDVKM. DNA of the CDR3: TGTGCCAGCAGCCCCCGTGTTCAGCCCCAGCATTTT. Translated, it gives CASSPRVQPQHF.

The chain joins TRBV3-1 (or the pseudogene TRBV3-2) to TRBJ1-4; tentative D call: TRBD1 (5 bases). V was trimmed by 2 bases and J by 8 bases, leaving 9 bases between them. The CDR3 runs 13 residues. Germline V gene lookup returns CDR1 LGHDT and CDR2 YNNKEL (reference sequence). CDR3 residues: CASSQMAGEKLFF. For the CDR3, the DNA is TGTGCCAGCAGCCAAATGGCAGGGGAAAAACTGTTTTTT.

The rearrangement joins TRBV7-9 to TRBJ1-3; D is ambiguous. This CDR3 is built from 14 residues. Trimming pared 5 bases from V and 1 base from J, leaving 9 bases between. Germline values: CDR1 SEHNR, CDR2 FQNEAQ (reference sequence). Here the CDR3 DNA reads TGTGCCAGCAGCCCGACGGAGTCTGGAAACACCATATATTTT. Its protein is CASSPTESGNTIYF.

The V call is TRBV6-5, the J call TRBJ2-7; 10 bases fit TRBD1. The CDR3 runs to 15 residues. Germline CDR1 is MNHEY and CDR2 is SVGAGI. V trimming: 6 bases; J trimming: 3 bases; junction bases outside the gene matches: 8. The DNA for the CDR3 is TGTGCCAGCAGAAACCGGGACAGGGGCTTCTACGAGCAGTACTTC. This translates into CASRNRDRGFYEQYF.

The chain is built from TRBV3-1 (or the pseudogene TRBV3-2) and TRBJ2-1; TRBD2 agrees at 8 bases. This CDR3 spans 14 amino acids. The germline CDR1 and CDR2 sequences are LGHDT and YNNKEL (reference sequence). Losses at the gene ends were 6 bases for V and 9 bases for J; bases not matched to a gene: 10. As DNA, the CDR3 is TGTGCCAGCAGTCCGGGGGGGTCCTCGGGTGAGCAGTTCTTC. This codes for CASSPGGSSGEQFF.

The chain employs TRBV5-1 and TRBJ2-3, with 10 bases matching TRBD2. The CDR3 runs 15 residues. J was trimmed by 5 bases and V by 3 bases; bases with no gene match: 6. Germline CDR1 SGHRS, CDR2 YFSETQ. CDR3 sequence (DNA): TGCGCCAGCAGCTCACTAGCGGGGTCAGGAGATACGCAGTATTTT. It specifies CASSSLAGSGDTQYF.

As regards this clone: At one of its ends the junction is not consistent with the germline gene, which may arise from a read error. The chain recombines TRBV28 with TRBJ1-4, with 7 bases fitting TRBD1. This CDR3 is 18 amino acids long. Germline CDR1 and CDR2: MDHEN and SYDVKM. CDR3 coding DNA: TGTGCCGGCAGTTTCTCCCCCGGGTTCGGGACAGTAAATGAAAAACTGTTTTTT. It yields the protein CAGSFSPGFGTVNEKLFF.

The chain is built from TRBV6-6 and TRBJ2-1, with D possibly being TRBD1 (6 bases). CDR1 MNHNY and CDR2 SVGAGI come from the germline V gene (reference sequence). This CDR3 contains 14 residues. Trimming stripped 5 bases from V and 5 bases from J, with 13 bases between. Written as DNA, the CDR3 is TGTGCCAGCAGTACGGCACAGGGAAACAATGAGCAGTTCTTC. This translates into CASSTAQGNNEQFF.

The chain employs TRBV10-3 and TRBJ2-1; 10 nucleotides line up with TRBD1. Per the germline V gene, CDR1 is ENHRY and CDR2 is SYGVKD. The V and J ends lost 8 bases and 9 bases, in that order; junction bases with no gene match: 10. This CDR3 contains 14 residues. CDR3: CAIDPGQGPSEQFF. CDR3 bases: TGTGCCATCGATCCGGGACAGGGGCCAAGTGAGCAGTTCTTC.

This chain joins TRBV5-4 and TRBJ2-7, with 7 positions matching TRBD2. With V trimmed by 1 base and J by 3 bases, 4 bases remained unmatched. The CDR3 is 14 amino acids. Germline lookup yields CDR1 SGHNT and CDR2 YYREEE (reference sequence). Written as DNA, the CDR3 is TGTGCCAGCAGCTTGTTGACGGGGGGCTACGAGCAGTACTTC. Translated, it gives CASSLLTGGYEQYF.

This chain connects TRBV7-2 to TRBJ2-1; 7 bases fit TRBD2. Per the germline V gene, CDR1 is SGHTA and CDR2 is FQGNSA. CDR3 size: 13 residues. Trimming cost V 4 bases and J 7 bases; bases outside gene matches: 4. CDR3 in amino acids: CASSSWEGNEQFF. The CDR3 nucleotides read TGTGCCAGCAGCTCCTGGGAGGGTAATGAGCAGTTCTTC.

This rearrangement joins TRBV28 to TRBJ2-7, with TRBD1 matching over 10 bases. Germline loops: CDR1 MDHEN, CDR2 SYDVKM. The V and J ends lost 3 bases and 4 bases, in that order; junction bases with no gene match: 3. This CDR3 is built from 14 residues. CDR3 region: CASSFGTGVYEQYF. The CDR3 DNA reads as TGTGCCAGCAGTTTCGGGACAGGGGTTTACGAGCAGTACTTC.

V usage is TRBV6-6 and J usage is TRBJ1-4; D not resolved. V was cut by 6 bases and J by 0 bases, with 8 bases left in between. Germline V lookup: CDR1 MNHNY, CDR2 SVGAGI (reference sequence). The CDR3 contains 14 residues. CDR3 protein: CASSQRTTNEKLFF. The CDR3 DNA is TGTGCCAGCAGCCAGAGGACAACTAATGAAAAACTGTTTTTT.

The rearrangement links TRBV3-1 (or the pseudogene TRBV3-2) to TRBJ2-3; TRBD2 matches 12 bases. There are 16 residues in the CDR3. V shed 4 bases, J shed 0 bases, and the junction held 2 bases outside the gene matches. The germline gives CDR1 LGHDT, CDR2 YNNKEL (reference sequence). The CDR3 loop reads CASSPGTSGSTDTQYF. Here the CDR3 DNA reads TGTGCCAGCAGCCCAGGGACTAGCGGGAGCACAGATACGCAGTATTTT.

This clone was picked up a small number of times. The J gene is TRBJ2-1, the V gene TRBV28; a possible D gene is TRBD1 (6 bases). The CDR3 extends over 11 amino acids. Looked up from germline, CDR1 is MDHEN and CDR2 is SYDVKM. V was pared by 6 bases and J by 9 bases, with 9 bases between. Here the CDR3 reads CASRIQGEQFF. CDR3 DNA sequence: TGTGCCAGCAGGATACAGGGTGAGCAGTTCTTC. The variable domain in full, with the rest retrieved from reference TRBV28 and TRBJ2-1, is DVKVTQSSRYLVKRTGEKVFLECVQDMDHENMFWYRQDPGLGLRLIYFSYDVKMKEKGDIPEGYSVSREKKERFSLILESASTNQTSMYLCASRIQGEQFFGPGTRLTVL.

This chain links TRBV7-2 with TRBJ1-2; possible D gene TRBD1, 5 bases. Germline V gene sequence: CDR1 SGHTA, CDR2 FQGNSA. The CDR3 has 12 residues. The V gene lost 4 bases and the J gene lost 5 bases, with 8 bases spanning the gap. The DNA for the CDR3 is TGTGCCAGCAGCTGGGGACTGTATGGCTACACCTTC. This sequence encodes CASSWGLYGYTF.

The rearrangement joins TRBV6-4 to TRBJ2-2, with 10 bases that match TRBD2. In germline, CDR1 is MRHNA, CDR2 SNTAGT. The length of the CDR3 is 16 residues. The trim removed 4 bases at V and 2 bases at J, leaving 4 bases unmatched. CDR3 in DNA: TGTGCCAGCAGTGCCTTAGCGGGGGGCAACACCGGGGAGCTGTTTTTT. Protein product: CASSALAGGNTGELFF.

The chain joins TRBV2 to TRBJ2-7; 7 bases agree with TRBD1. V was clipped by 1 base and J by 3 bases; unmatched bases: 0. In germline, CDR1 is SNHLY, CDR2 FYNNEI. There are 13 residues in the CDR3. CDR3 amino acids: CASSEGDSYEQYF. The DNA for the CDR3 is TGTGCCAGCAGTGAAGGGGACAGCTACGAGCAGTACTTC. Based on the CDR3 plus reference TRBV2 and TRBJ2-7, the full variable domain is EPEVTQTPSHQVTQMGQEVILRCVPISNHLYFYWYRQILGQKVEFLVSFYNNEISEKSEIFDDQFSVERPDGSNFTLKIRSTKLEDSAMYFCASSEGDSYEQYFGPGTRLTVT.

The chain joins TRBV28 to TRBJ2-7; 12 nucleotides match TRBD2. From germline, CDR1 is MDHEN and CDR2 SYDVKM. The CDR3 length is 16 residues. J gave up 6 bases and V 5 bases, and 11 bases lay outside the gene matches. CDR3 sequence: CASSPGGLAGLSEQYF. The CDR3 DNA reads TGTGCCAGCAGTCCGGGAGGACTAGCGGGACTCTCCGAGCAGTACTTC.

With respect to this clone: One end of the junction fails to match germline, which may point to a read error. This sequence joins TRBV3-1 (or the pseudogene TRBV3-2) and TRBJ2-7; D may be TRBD1 (6 bases). CDR1 is LGHDT, CDR2 YNNKEL, per germline (reference sequence). This CDR3 has 12 amino acids. The CDR3 spells CASSQERSGVLF. The CDR3 DNA reads as TGTGCCAGCAGCCAAGAGCGGTCAGGGGTATTATTC.

V is TRBV20-1 and J is TRBJ1-1; possibly TRBD1 for D (6 bases). The germline gives CDR1 DFQATT, CDR2 SNEGSKA (reference sequence). With 3 bases removed from V and 2 bases from J, the gap between germline ends came to 16 bases. The CDR3 runs 15 residues. In nucleotides, the CDR3 is TGCAGTGCTAGTAGGGGGATTCAGCGAAACACTGAAGCTTTCTTT. It encodes CSASRGIQRNTEAFF.

The V call is TRBV6-2 or TRBV6-3, the J call TRBJ1-4, with 7 nucleotides matching TRBD1. The CDR3 consists of 16 residues. Germline-derived CDR1 and CDR2 are MNHEY and SVGEGT. The V and J ends lost 5 bases and 0 bases, in that order; junction bases with no gene match: 6. The CDR3 region has the DNA TGTGCCAGCAGTCTAGGACAGGATGCAACTAATGAAAAACTGTTTTTT. Its translation is CASSLGQDATNEKLFF.

The rearrangement joins TRBV30 to TRBJ2-7; possibly TRBD1 for D (6 bases). Germline V gene sequence: CDR1 GTSNPN, CDR2 SVGIG (reference sequence). The V and J ends lost 6 bases and 3 bases respectively, with 9 bases between them. The CDR3 is 11 residues long. In DNA form, the CDR3 reads TGTGCCTGCCAACAGGGCTACGAGCAGTACTTC. Its translation: CACQQGYEQYF.